One sample yielded the 18 T cell receptor beta chains listed below, sequenced in a study of T cells in Graves' hyperthyroidism and ophthalmopathy. From RNA transcripts, TCR beta CDR3 regions were amplified. First-round RT-PCR targeting the TCR CDR3 was performed with the HTBI primer set. TCRdb fed the multiplex PCR reads into MiXCR, producing one record per CDR3 protein. This sample yields 370,000 or so distinct CDR3 sequences, of which approximately 14% are seen a single time; 25% to 35% belongs to the top ten. Sequences were obtained from blood. Every receptor here comes from a woman aged 18-35 years with Graves' hyperthyroidism that later progressed to Graves' ophthalmopathy.

This clonotype was detected ten times or more. The chain recombines TRBV7-8 with TRBJ2-3; 8 bases fit TRBD1. The germline V gene encodes CDR1 SGHVS and CDR2 FQNEAQ. The V segment lost 5 bases and the J segment 0 bases; nucleotides outside the gene matches: 7. This CDR3 has 16 amino acids. The DNA for the CDR3 is TGTGCCAGCAGCCCGTGGGACAGGCGGAGCACAGATACGCAGTATTTT. It yields the protein CASSPWDRRSTDTQYF.

This clonotype was seen repeatedly, ten times or more. This chain uses TRBV2 with TRBJ2-5, with D unclear. V lost 0 bases and J lost 4, with 9 bases in between. This CDR3 region has 14 residues. Germline-derived CDR1 and CDR2 are SNHLY and FYNNEI. CDR3 residues: CASSEARVAETQYF. The DNA for the CDR3 is TGTGCCAGCAGTGAAGCTCGAGTGGCAGAGACCCAGTACTTC.

In this sample, this clonotype turned up a few times. This chain links TRBV30 with TRBJ1-3, with TRBD1 identical over 7 bases. Per germline, CDR1 GTSNPN and CDR2 SVGIG (reference sequence). This CDR3 is built from 14 residues. With V trimmed by 1 base and J by 4 bases, 4 bases remained unmatched. The DNA for the CDR3 is TGTGCCTGGAGTGCGGGGACAGCCGGAAACACCATATATTTT. This gives the protein CAWSAGTAGNTIYF.

V and J are TRBV6-2 or TRBV6-3 and TRBJ2-5; D gene uncertain. Germline V CDR1 and CDR2: MNHEY, SVGEGT. CDR3 size: 15 residues. Trimming pared 0 bases from V and 5 bases from J, leaving 13 bases between. The CDR3 nucleotides read TGTGCCAGCAGTTACTCGATGGTACAGTGGGAGACCCAGTACTTC. Its translation: CASSYSMVQWETQYF.

As for this clonotype: The CDR3 does not end in the conserved phenylalanine or tryptophan, so this is likely a read error. The chain employs TRBV7-2 and TRBJ2-5, with a possible D match to TRBD2 (6 bases). V lost 5 bases and J lost 1, with 17 bases in between. Per the germline V gene, CDR1 is SGHTA and CDR2 is FQGNSA. This CDR3 comprises 16 residues. This CDR3 reads CASSNEGGGLQETQYL. The CDR3 region has the DNA TGTGCCAGCAGCAACGAGGGAGGAGGTCTCCAAGAGACCCAGTACCTC.

The rearrangement uses TRBV28 and TRBJ1-6; D is possibly TRBD1 (5 bases). Trimming removed 3 bases from V and 10 bases from J, with 13 bases in between. Germline CDR1 is MDHEN and CDR2 is SYDVKM. The CDR3 is 14 amino acids. The DNA of the CDR3 is TGTGCCAGCAGTTTTGGGGGAAACAGCTCACCCCTCCACTTT. It yields the protein CASSFGGNSSPLHF.

This clonotype was observed a few times. The chain joins TRBV5-1 to TRBJ2-1, with 12 bases fitting TRBD2. The CDR3 totals 15 residues. V dropped 4 bases and J dropped 6; count of bases not matched to a gene: 5. CDR1 and CDR2 (germline): SGHRS, YFSETQ. CDR3 amino acids: CASSKTSGSGNEQFF. In DNA, the CDR3 is TGCGCCAGCAGCAAGACTAGCGGGAGCGGCAATGAGCAGTTCTTC.

This chain links TRBV15 with TRBJ2-1, with 11 bases lining up with TRBD2. The CDR3 loop spans 16 amino acids. Germline-derived CDR1 and CDR2 are LNHNV and YYDKDF (reference sequence). Trimming at V came to 3 bases and at J to 6 bases, leaving 7 bases not matched to a gene. The CDR3 reads CATSREIAGGFNEQFF. DNA of the CDR3: TGTGCCACCAGCAGGGAAATAGCGGGAGGGTTCAATGAGCAGTTCTTC.

This rearrangement joins TRBV18 to TRBJ1-2, with no clear D. The germline V and J ends were trimmed by 1 base and 2 bases, with 5 bases remaining between them. The CDR3 is 13 residues long. Germline assignment: CDR1 KGHSH and CDR2 LQKENI. Here the CDR3 reads CASSPLENYGYTF. In DNA, the CDR3 is TGTGCCAGCTCACCACTAGAAAACTATGGCTACACCTTC.

This clonotype was seen many times. The J gene is TRBJ2-5, the V gene TRBV28; D is possibly TRBD2 (6 bases). V gave up 8 bases and J gave up 2 bases, with 18 bases separating them. Germline V gene data show CDR1 as MDHEN and CDR2 as SYDVKM. The CDR3 extends over 15 amino acids. The CDR3 DNA reads TGTGCCAGCCGGCGAGGTAGCGGATATCAAGAGACCCAGTACTTC. Its protein product is CASRRGSGYQETQYF.

The V gene is TRBV10-3, the J gene TRBJ1-2; no reliable D call. The CDR3 runs to 11 residues. The V gene lost 7 bases and the J gene lost 6 bases, with 9 bases spanning the gap. CDR1 is ENHRY and CDR2 is SYGVKD in the germline V gene. The CDR3 DNA follows: TGTGCCATCAAAACCCCTCATGGCTACACCTTC. Protein product: CAIKTPHGYTF.

This clonotype came up many times. The gene calls are TRBV27 and TRBJ2-2; D not resolved. Germline loops: CDR1 MNHEY, CDR2 SMNVEV (reference sequence). Trimming shortened V by 1 base and J by 3 bases, and 9 bases separated the two germline ends. The CDR3 runs 15 residues. The CDR3 here is CASSLWPLHTGELFF. DNA for the CDR3: TGTGCCAGCAGTTTATGGCCCTTGCACACCGGGGAGCTGTTTTTT.

The genes are TRBV9 and TRBJ2-2; D uncertain. CDR3 length equals 15 residues. Germline lookup yields CDR1 SGDLS and CDR2 YYNGEE. V shed 0 bases and J shed 2 bases, with 8 bases lying between them. The CDR3 loop is CASSVAPGNTGELFF. The CDR3 DNA sequence: TGTGCCAGCAGCGTAGCTCCCGGAAACACCGGGGAGCTGTTTTTT.

This chain connects TRBV24-1 to TRBJ2-1; D not resolved. The CDR3 loop spans 16 amino acids. With 4 bases removed from V and 0 bases from J, the gap between germline ends came to 12 bases. Germline loops: CDR1 KGHDR, CDR2 SFDVKD. The CDR3 spells CATSDSGRHSYNEQFF. CDR3 nucleotide sequence: TGTGCCACCAGTGACTCTGGCAGACACTCCTACAATGAGCAGTTCTTC.

This clonotype was recorded a few times. The chain has TRBV10-3 and TRBJ1-5; no clear D gene. Looked up from germline, CDR1 is ENHRY and CDR2 is SYGVKD. The CDR3 covers 13 residues. V was pared by 2 bases and J by 10 bases, with 12 bases between. CDR3 residues: CAISEGREGPQHF. For the CDR3, the DNA is TGTGCCATCAGTGAGGGTAGGGAAGGACCCCAGCATTTT.

This clonotype was detected many times. The chain joins TRBV12-3 or TRBV12-4 to TRBJ1-2, with D possibly TRBD1 on 6 matching bases. Trimming stripped 3 bases from V and 8 bases from J, with 19 bases between. The CDR3 extends over 15 amino acids. The CDR3 coding sequence is TGTGCCAGCAGTTTTGGACAGAGCCCCCCTAGAGGCTACACCTTC. This translates into CASSFGQSPPRGYTF.

This chain joins TRBV15 and TRBJ1-1, with 10 positions matching TRBD1. V lost 7 bases and J lost 4; bases outside the gene matches: 9. This CDR3 contains 15 residues. CDR1 LNHNV and CDR2 YYDKDF come from the germline V gene (reference sequence). The CDR3 loop reads CATTPQGQGSTEAFF. The CDR3 DNA reads as TGTGCCACCACCCCCCAGGGACAGGGGTCCACTGAAGCTTTCTTT.

The chain employs TRBV7-6 and TRBJ2-1; D uncertain. The V and J ends lost 3 bases and 6 bases respectively, with 9 bases between them. CDR1 is SGHVS and CDR2 is FNYEAQ in the germline V gene. The CDR3 spans 13 residues. The CDR3 reads CASSFLTGNEQFF. CDR3 DNA sequence: TGTGCCAGCAGCTTCCTCACCGGCAATGAGCAGTTCTTC.